This T cell receptor beta chain was retrieved from a study of blood T cell repertoires in COVID-19. For the study at large: Italy, Spain and the United States were the sources of the convalescent and acute COVID-19 samples. PBMCs, B-cell-depleted T cells, or T cells provided the cDNA or gDNA that made up the material.

Repertoires were generated with immunoSEQ multiplex PCR, while TCRdb's copy carries only in-frame clones and drops some. The top ten hold roughly a third of the sample, which has tens of thousands of clones, over 80% seen once. V was clipped by 5 bases and J by 0 bases, with 11 bases between them. This CDR3 is 16 amino acids long. Per germline, CDR1 LNHDA and CDR2 SQIVND (reference sequence). V gene TRBV19 combines with J gene TRBJ1-6; D gene ambiguous. This receptor was identified in a woman older than 75 with active or convalescent COVID-19. The material sequenced was peripheral blood. The CDR3 nucleotides read TGTGCCAGTAGTTCACTAGGAAGCTCCTATAATTCACCCCTCCACTTT. Amino acid sequence: CASSSLGSSYNSPLHF. The full variable domain, with the rest looked up from reference TRBV19 and TRBJ1-6, is DGGITQSPKYLFRKEGQNVTLSCEQNLNHDAMYWYRQDPGQGLRLIYYSQIVNDFQKGDIAEGYSVSREKKESFPLTVTSAQKNPTAFYLCASSSLGSSYNSPLHFGNGTRLTVT.